This is a list of T cell receptor beta chains from one sample in a study of shared clonotypes between healthy human individuals. The repertoire was sequenced with immunoSEQ multiplex PCR; TCRdb's copy has only in-frame clones and lacks some. The repertoire holds roughly 1,800,000 clones, with 85% to 95% as singletons. The sequencing input was naive CD8+ T cells sorted from blood. These receptors all stem from a man between 18 and 29 years old in good health. The CDR3 runs from the conserved cysteine through the conserved F or W. The D gene is left open where the match is weak. Size is stated for part of the rows, as once, few or many counts, or as a class when the clone is expanded.

>NA|TRBV7-8|TRBJ2-3|TRBD2
CASSSGLAGGTDTQYF
>NA|TRBV25-1|TRBJ2-7|TRBD2
CASSEYIREGSVEQYF
>NA|TRBV28|TRBJ1-5|TRBD1
CASSLWYRGHSNQPQHF
>NA|TRBV18|TRBJ1-1|NA
CASSPPGSGPEAFF
>NA|TRBV13|TRBJ1-4|NA
CASSSQTVEPNEKLFF
>NA|TRBV4-1|TRBJ2-5|NA
CASSQGVGGPTQYF
>NA|TRBV27|TRBJ2-7|NA
CASSFGEGPYEQYF
>NA|TRBV6-6|TRBJ1-1|TRBD1
CASITGGTEAFF
>NA|TRBV9|TRBJ2-2|NA
CASSVKGFANTGELFF
>NA|TRBV5-6|TRBJ2-3|TRBD1
CASTPTPGQGTLTDTQYF
>NA|TRBV7-9|TRBJ2-5|NA
CASSTPGDPQETQYF
>once|TRBV4-1|TRBJ2-7|NA
CASSQLGLSYEQYF
>NA|TRBV19|TRBJ1-1|NA
CASSLRTLNTEAFF
>NA|TRBV4-1|TRBJ1-1|TRBD1
CASSSVDRANTEAFF
>NA|TRBV6-6|TRBJ1-6|NA
CASTPTVHVDSPLHF
>NA|TRBV4-1|TRBJ1-1|NA
CASSWPGRENTEAFF
>once|TRBV7-6|TRBJ2-7|NA
CASTIGQSSYEQYF
>once|TRBV25-1|TRBJ1-1|NA
CASSESRQAWATEAFF
>NA|TRBV27|TRBJ1-2|NA
CASSPNSYGYTF
>NA|TRBV7-2|TRBJ2-2|NA
CASLANTGELFF
>NA|TRBV4-1|TRBJ2-5|TRBD1
CASSQVDREETQYF
>NA|TRBV6-5|TRBJ2-7|TRBD2
CASSYLSGSSYEQYF
>NA|TRBV5-4|TRBJ2-5|TRBD2
CASSLDPSGISGETQYF
>NA|TRBV29-1|TRBJ1-5|NA
CSVADNRKGRYSNQPQHF
>NA|TRBV7-8|TRBJ2-1|NA
CASSLAPNEQFF
>NA|TRBV9|TRBJ1-2|NA
CASSGLGEVNYGYTF
>NA|TRBV5-4|TRBJ2-3|NA
CASNPPLDPDTQYF
>NA|TRBV4-3|TRBJ1-1|NA
CASSQTWVEGNTEAFF
>NA|TRBV27|TRBJ2-2|TRBD1
CASSFSAGTELTGELFF
>NA|TRBV7-3|TRBJ2-1|NA
CASSLHTGLSSYNEQFF
>NA|TRBV19|TRBJ2-1|NA
CASSIYSDSYNEQFF
>NA|TRBV4-1|TRBJ2-1|TRBD2
CASSQDKLAGDLNEQFF
>NA|TRBV29-1|TRBJ2-3|NA
CSPFDGNTQYF
>NA|TRBV7-2|TRBJ1-5|TRBD1
CASSLAESRGQLFLQPQHF
>NA|TRBV9|TRBJ2-7|NA
CASSLGSGYEQYF
>once|TRBV9|TRBJ1-1|NA
CASSVGSVTVMNTEAFF
>NA|TRBV4-1|TRBJ2-7|NA
CASSQGLGYEQYF
>NA|TRBV5-1|TRBJ1-4|NA
CASSLADTDPEKLFF
>NA|TRBV4-3|TRBJ1-1|NA
CASSRAREYTEAFF
>NA|TRBV28|TRBJ2-3|NA
CASRGPSTDTQYF
>NA|TRBV4-1|TRBJ1-5|NA
CASSPEEQISNQPQHF
>NA|TRBV4-2|TRBJ2-1|NA
CASSQDRTDNEQFF
>once|TRBV4-3|TRBJ2-1|NA
CASSPSDSLYNEQFF
>NA|TRBV5-1|TRBJ2-1|TRBD2
CASSPGAGARNEQFF
>NA|TRBV19|TRBJ2-7|TRBD2
CASRGGSSYEQYF
>NA|TRBV18|TRBJ2-2|NA
CASSRANTGELFF
>NA|TRBV18|TRBJ2-6|TRBD2
CASSPIGGAYSGANVLTF
>NA|TRBV5-4|TRBJ2-1|TRBD2
CASSLSASGAYNEQFF